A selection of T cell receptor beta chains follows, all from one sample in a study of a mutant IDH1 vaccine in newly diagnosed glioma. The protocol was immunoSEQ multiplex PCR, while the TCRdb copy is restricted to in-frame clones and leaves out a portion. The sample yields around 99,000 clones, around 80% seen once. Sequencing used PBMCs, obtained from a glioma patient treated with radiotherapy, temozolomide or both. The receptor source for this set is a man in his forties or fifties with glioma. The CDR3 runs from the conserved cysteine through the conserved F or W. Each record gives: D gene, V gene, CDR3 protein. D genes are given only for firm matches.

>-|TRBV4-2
CASSQEGPPRTDTQYF
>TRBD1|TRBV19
CASSISGQANTEAFF
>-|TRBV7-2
CASSLAGGGNTIYF
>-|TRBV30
CALAQKRTEAFF
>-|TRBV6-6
CASSPQRGGDTEAFF
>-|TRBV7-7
CASSLYRVGVSGYTF
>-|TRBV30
CAWAGGSTYEQYF
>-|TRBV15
CATSRDDEQYF
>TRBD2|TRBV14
CASSRGGSYNEQFF
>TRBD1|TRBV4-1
CASSQAGQGNEQFF
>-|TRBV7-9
CARPDRNTEAFF
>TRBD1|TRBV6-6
CASSRDRDHTEAFF
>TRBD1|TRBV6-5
CASRKTSGGEQYF